The rows below give T cell receptor beta chains drawn from one sample of a study of graft-versus-host responses after intestinal transplantation. TCRdb's table, derived via immunoSEQ multiplex PCR, lists solely in-frame clones and lacks some. This sample has about 85,000 clones, with approximately 90% found just once. These receptors' targets are unknown. The sample was unstimulated CD8+ T cells sorted from spleen or lymph node cells, taken before transplant. The receptors here all came from a human donor who was the organ donor for an intestinal transplant. Each CDR3 is given without its conserved first and last residue. Each record gives: V gene, J gene, CDR3 protein.

V gene: TRBV7-9
J gene: .
CDR3 protein: ASSLVGQGETYEQY

V gene: TRBV7-9
J gene: TRBJ2-7
CDR3 protein: ASSWNQGYEQY

V gene: TRBV7-9
J gene: .
CDR3 protein: ASSQYGGEQY

V gene: TRBV5-5
J gene: TRBJ2-1
CDR3 protein: ASSLVASSNEQF

V gene: TRBV11-3
J gene: TRBJ2-7
CDR3 protein: ASSLQGNEQY

V gene: TRBV7-7
J gene: TRBJ2-1
CDR3 protein: ASSLGHSEDEQF

V gene: TRBV27
J gene: TRBJ1-2
CDR3 protein: ASSLSQGAPLGYT

V gene: TRBV19
J gene: TRBJ1-1
CDR3 protein: ASSIGTPGTEAF

V gene: TRBV6-4
J gene: TRBJ2-3
CDR3 protein: ASSDLAGGAQY

V gene: TRBV5-6
J gene: TRBJ2-1
CDR3 protein: ASSWFRDPEVDEQF

V gene: TRBV27
J gene: TRBJ1-2
CDR3 protein: ASSPQVGNGYT

V gene: TRBV7-9
J gene: TRBJ1-1
CDR3 protein: ASSRRRGPINTEAF

V gene: TRBV4-1
J gene: TRBJ2-2
CDR3 protein: ASTLESTSAGELF

V gene: TRBV10-1
J gene: TRBJ2-2
CDR3 protein: ASSEGGGAWTGELF

V gene: TRBV7-3
J gene: TRBJ1-2
CDR3 protein: ASSLLPPPAAYGNYGYT

V gene: TRBV4-2
J gene: TRBJ1-3
CDR3 protein: ASSQASRNGNTIY

V gene: TRBV12-5
J gene: TRBJ2-7
CDR3 protein: ASGLVGESDEQY

V gene: TRBV6-5
J gene: TRBJ2-7
CDR3 protein: ATLGTSGYEQY

V gene: TRBV15
J gene: TRBJ2-3
CDR3 protein: ATSRDRLGDTQY

V gene: TRBV30
J gene: TRBJ1-5
CDR3 protein: AWSLGGGQPQH

V gene: TRBV10-2
J gene: TRBJ2-2
CDR3 protein: ASTGNTGELF

V gene: TRBV15
J gene: TRBJ2-6
CDR3 protein: ATREGPGANVLT

V gene: TRBV23-1
J gene: TRBJ1-3
CDR3 protein: ASSPRDGGNTIY

V gene: TRBV10-3
J gene: TRBJ2-1
CDR3 protein: ASSPGTEDEQF

V gene: TRBV27
J gene: TRBJ2-7
CDR3 protein: ASSFRTSGGAYEQY

V gene: TRBV12-5
J gene: TRBJ2-5
CDR3 protein: ASGLVTSGRPGGETQY

V gene: TRBV6-5
J gene: TRBJ2-2
CDR3 protein: ASSYEGGGGELF

V gene: TRBV7-9
J gene: TRBJ2-7
CDR3 protein: ASSLVSYEQY

V gene: TRBV15
J gene: TRBJ2-7
CDR3 protein: ATGEGATYEQY

V gene: TRBV4-1
J gene: TRBJ2-3
CDR3 protein: ASSQDEWLAGGLSTDTQY

V gene: TRBV18
J gene: TRBJ2-1
CDR3 protein: ASSRLVRSYNEQF

V gene: TRBV5-4
J gene: TRBJ2-5
CDR3 protein: ASSFAREGLETQY

V gene: TRBV5-1
J gene: TRBJ2-1
CDR3 protein: ASSPDSYEQF

V gene: TRBV19
J gene: TRBJ2-1
CDR3 protein: ASSMKLRSYNEQF

V gene: TRBV4-1
J gene: TRBJ1-2
CDR3 protein: ASSQGPRITNYGYT

V gene: TRBV9
J gene: TRBJ2-3
CDR3 protein: ASSVDSGRFTDTQY

V gene: TRBV27
J gene: TRBJ2-7
CDR3 protein: ASSLQAAHYEQY

V gene: TRBV4-1
J gene: TRBJ2-3
CDR3 protein: ASSQGVGGPDTQY

V gene: TRBV5-1
J gene: TRBJ2-1
CDR3 protein: ASSLVMWNEQF

V gene: TRBV11-2
J gene: TRBJ1-2
CDR3 protein: ASSLDGNWDGYT

V gene: TRBV4-1
J gene: .
CDR3 protein: ASSHTGTPYEQY

V gene: TRBV6-6
J gene: TRBJ2-2
CDR3 protein: ASRRGVGDYGELF

V gene: TRBV6-1
J gene: TRBJ2-7
CDR3 protein: ASSAIRDVYEQY

V gene: TRBV11-2
J gene: TRBJ1-3
CDR3 protein: ASSSMVDTIY

V gene: TRBV7-8
J gene: TRBJ1-1
CDR3 protein: ASSLGGLSTEAF

V gene: TRBV4-1
J gene: TRBJ2-1
CDR3 protein: ASSQETRLYNEQF

V gene: TRBV7-9
J gene: TRBJ2-7
CDR3 protein: ASSPRGSATYEQY

V gene: TRBV9
J gene: TRBJ2-1
CDR3 protein: ASSAWTGAYNEQF

V gene: TRBV6-5
J gene: TRBJ1-2
CDR3 protein: ASSYQGQNYGYT

V gene: TRBV30
J gene: TRBJ1-2
CDR3 protein: AWSPTGIGGYT

V gene: TRBV27
J gene: TRBJ1-1
CDR3 protein: ASSFPGQLTEAF

V gene: TRBV30
J gene: TRBJ2-5
CDR3 protein: AWSIGASVPQETQY

V gene: TRBV13
J gene: TRBJ1-2
CDR3 protein: ASSLAGQPYGYT